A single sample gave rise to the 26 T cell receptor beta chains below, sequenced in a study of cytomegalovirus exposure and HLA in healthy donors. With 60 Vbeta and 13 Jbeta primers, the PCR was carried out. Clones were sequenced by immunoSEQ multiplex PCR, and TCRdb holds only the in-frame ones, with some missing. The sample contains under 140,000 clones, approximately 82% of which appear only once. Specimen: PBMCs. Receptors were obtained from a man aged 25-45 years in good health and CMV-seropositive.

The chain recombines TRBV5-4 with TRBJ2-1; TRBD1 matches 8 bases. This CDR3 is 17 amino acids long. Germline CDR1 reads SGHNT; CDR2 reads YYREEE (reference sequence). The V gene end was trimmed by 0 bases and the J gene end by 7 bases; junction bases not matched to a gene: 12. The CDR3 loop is CASSLDPTGALSNEQFF. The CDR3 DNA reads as TGTGCCAGCAGCTTGGACCCGACAGGGGCCCTGAGTAATGAGCAGTTCTTC.

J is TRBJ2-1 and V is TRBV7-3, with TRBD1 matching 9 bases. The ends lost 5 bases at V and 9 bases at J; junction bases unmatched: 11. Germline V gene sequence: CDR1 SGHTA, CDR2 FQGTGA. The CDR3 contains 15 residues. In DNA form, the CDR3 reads TGTGCCAGCAGCCAACGTCCCGGGACAGGGAGTGAGCAGTTCTTC. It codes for CASSQRPGTGSEQFF. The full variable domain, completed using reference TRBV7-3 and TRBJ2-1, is GAGVSQTPSNKVTEKGKYVELRCDPISGHTALYWYRQSLGQGPEFLIYFQGTGAADDSGLPNDRFFAVRPEGSVSTLKIQRTERGDSAVYLCASSQRPGTGSEQFFGPGTRLTVL.

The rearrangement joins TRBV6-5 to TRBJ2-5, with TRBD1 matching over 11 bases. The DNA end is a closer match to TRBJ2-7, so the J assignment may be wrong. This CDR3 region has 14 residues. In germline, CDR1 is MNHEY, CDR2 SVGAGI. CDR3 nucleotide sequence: TGTGCCAGCAGTTCCGGGACAGGGGGCTACGAGCAGTACTTC. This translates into CASSSGTGGYEQYF.

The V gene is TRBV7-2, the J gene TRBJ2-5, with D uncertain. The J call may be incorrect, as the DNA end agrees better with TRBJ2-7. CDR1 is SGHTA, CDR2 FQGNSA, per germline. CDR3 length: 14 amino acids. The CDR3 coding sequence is TGTGCCAGCAGCGACGACACCTACTCCTACGAGCAGTACTTC. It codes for CASSDDTYSYEQYF.

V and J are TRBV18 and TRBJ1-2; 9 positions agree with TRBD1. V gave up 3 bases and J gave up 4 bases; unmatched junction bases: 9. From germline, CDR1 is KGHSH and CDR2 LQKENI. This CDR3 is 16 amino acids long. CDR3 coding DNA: TGTGCCAGCTCACCGTCCCGGGACAGGGCTATCTATGGCTACACCTTC. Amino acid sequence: CASSPSRDRAIYGYTF. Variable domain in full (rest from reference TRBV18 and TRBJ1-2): NAGVMQNPRHLVRRRGQEARLRCSPMKGHSHVYWYRQLPEEGLKFMVYLQKENIIDESGMPKERFSAEFPKEGPSILRIQQVVRGDSAAYFCASSPSRDRAIYGYTFGSGTRLTVV.

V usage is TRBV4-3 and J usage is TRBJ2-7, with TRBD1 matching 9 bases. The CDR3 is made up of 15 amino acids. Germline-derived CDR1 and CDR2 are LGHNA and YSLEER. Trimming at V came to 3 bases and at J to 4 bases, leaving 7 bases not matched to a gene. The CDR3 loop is CASSQAGTGNYEQYF. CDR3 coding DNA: TGCGCCAGCAGCCAGGCCGGGACAGGGAATTACGAGCAGTACTTC.

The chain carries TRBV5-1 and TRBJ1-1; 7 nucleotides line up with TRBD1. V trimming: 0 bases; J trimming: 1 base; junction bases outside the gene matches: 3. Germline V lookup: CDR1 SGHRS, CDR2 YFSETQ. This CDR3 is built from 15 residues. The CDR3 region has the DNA TGCGCCAGCAGCTTGGCTGACAGGGAGAACACTGAAGCTTTCTTT. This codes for CASSLADRENTEAFF.

The DNA of the CDR3 is TGTGCCAGCAGCTTGGGGTGGGGCTCCGAGCAGTACTTC. Its protein is CASSLGWGSEQYF. The rearrangement links TRBV7-6 to TRBJ2-7, with D perhaps TRBD1 (5 bases). CDR3 length: 13 residues. V gave up 3 bases and J gave up 6 bases, with 12 bases separating them. In germline, CDR1 is SGHVS, CDR2 FNYEAQ.

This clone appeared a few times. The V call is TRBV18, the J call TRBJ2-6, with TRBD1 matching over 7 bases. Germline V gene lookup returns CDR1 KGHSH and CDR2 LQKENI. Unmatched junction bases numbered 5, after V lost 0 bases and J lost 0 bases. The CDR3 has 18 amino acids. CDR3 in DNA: TGTGCCAGCTCACCACCGACAGGGTGGAACTCTGGGGCCAACGTCCTGACTTTC. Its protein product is CASSPPTGWNSGANVLTF.

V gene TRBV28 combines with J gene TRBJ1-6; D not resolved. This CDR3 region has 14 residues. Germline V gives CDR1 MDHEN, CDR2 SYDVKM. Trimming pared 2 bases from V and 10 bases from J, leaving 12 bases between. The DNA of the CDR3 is TGTGCCAGCAGTTTAGGGCGACCAAACTCACCCCTCCACTTT. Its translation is CASSLGRPNSPLHF. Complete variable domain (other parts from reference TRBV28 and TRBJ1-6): DVKVTQSSRYLVKRTGEKVFLECVQDMDHENMFWYRQDPGLGLRLIYFSYDVKMKEKGDIPEGYSVSREKKERFSLILESASTNQTSMYLCASSLGRPNSPLHFGNGTRLTVT.

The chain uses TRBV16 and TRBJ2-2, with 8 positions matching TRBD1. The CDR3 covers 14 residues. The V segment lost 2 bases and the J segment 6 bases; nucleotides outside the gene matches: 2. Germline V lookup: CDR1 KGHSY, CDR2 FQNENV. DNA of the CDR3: TGTGCCAGCAGCCAAGGACAGGGAGCCGGGGAGCTGTTTTTT. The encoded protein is CASSQGQGAGELFF.

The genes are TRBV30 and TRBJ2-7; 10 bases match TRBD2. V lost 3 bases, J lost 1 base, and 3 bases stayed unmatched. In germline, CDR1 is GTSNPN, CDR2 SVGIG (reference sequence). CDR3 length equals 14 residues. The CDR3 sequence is CAWRSGGASYEQYF. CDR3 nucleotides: TGTGCCTGGAGAAGCGGGGGGGCATCCTACGAGCAGTACTTC.

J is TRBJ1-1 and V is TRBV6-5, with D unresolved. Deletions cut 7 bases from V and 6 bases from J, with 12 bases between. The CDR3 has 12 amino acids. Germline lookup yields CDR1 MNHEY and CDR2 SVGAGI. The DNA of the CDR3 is TGTGCCAGCAACCTGCCTGGGCCTGAAGCTTTCTTT. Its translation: CASNLPGPEAFF.

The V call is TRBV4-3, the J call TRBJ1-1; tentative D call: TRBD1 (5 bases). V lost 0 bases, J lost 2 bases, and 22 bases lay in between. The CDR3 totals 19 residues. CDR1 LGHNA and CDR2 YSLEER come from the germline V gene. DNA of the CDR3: TGCGCCAGCAGCCAAGATTACGGAACAGCGGGGGATTCTAACACTGAAGCTTTCTTT. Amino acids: CASSQDYGTAGDSNTEAFF.

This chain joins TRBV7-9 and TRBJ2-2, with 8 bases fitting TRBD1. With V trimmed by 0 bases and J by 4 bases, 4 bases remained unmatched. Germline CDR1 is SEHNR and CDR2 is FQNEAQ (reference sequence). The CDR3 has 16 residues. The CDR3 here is CASSLARTGGTGELFF. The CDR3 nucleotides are TGTGCCAGCAGCTTAGCGCGAACAGGGGGCACCGGGGAGCTGTTTTTT.

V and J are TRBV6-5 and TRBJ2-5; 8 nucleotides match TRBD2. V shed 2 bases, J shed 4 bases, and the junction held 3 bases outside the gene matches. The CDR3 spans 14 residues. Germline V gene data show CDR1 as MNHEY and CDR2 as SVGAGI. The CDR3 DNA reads TGTGCCAGCAGTTACCTAGCGGGCCGAGAGACCCAGTACTTC. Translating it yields CASSYLAGRETQYF.

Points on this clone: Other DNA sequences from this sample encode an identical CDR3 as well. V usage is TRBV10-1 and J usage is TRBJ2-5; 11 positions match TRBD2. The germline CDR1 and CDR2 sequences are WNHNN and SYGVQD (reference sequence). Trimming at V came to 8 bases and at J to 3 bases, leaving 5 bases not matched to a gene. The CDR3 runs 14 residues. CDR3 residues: CASSPGLAEETQYF. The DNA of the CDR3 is TGCGCCAGCTCTCCGGGACTAGCGGAAGAGACCCAGTACTTC.

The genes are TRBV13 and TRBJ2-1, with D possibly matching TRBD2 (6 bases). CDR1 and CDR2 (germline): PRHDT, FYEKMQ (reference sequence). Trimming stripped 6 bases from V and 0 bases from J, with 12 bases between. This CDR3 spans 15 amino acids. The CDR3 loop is CASRSRGSSYNEQFF. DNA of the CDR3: TGTGCCAGCAGATCCCGGGGGAGCTCCTACAATGAGCAGTTCTTC.

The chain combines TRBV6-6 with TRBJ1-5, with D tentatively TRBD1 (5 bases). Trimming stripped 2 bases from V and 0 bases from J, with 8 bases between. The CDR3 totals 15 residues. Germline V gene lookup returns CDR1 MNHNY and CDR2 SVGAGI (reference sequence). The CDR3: CASSYPGGSNQPQHF. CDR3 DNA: TGTGCCAGCAGTTACCCCGGGGGTAGCAATCAGCCCCAGCATTTT.

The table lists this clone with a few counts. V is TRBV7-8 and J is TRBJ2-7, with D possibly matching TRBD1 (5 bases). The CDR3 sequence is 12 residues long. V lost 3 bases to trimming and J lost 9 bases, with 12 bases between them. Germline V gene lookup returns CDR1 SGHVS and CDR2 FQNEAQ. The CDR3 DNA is TGTGCCAGCAGCTTGCCCAGACAGTGGCAGTACTTC. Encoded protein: CASSLPRQWQYF.

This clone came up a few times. CDR3 sequence: CASSLSRGMEETQYF. The CDR3 bases are TGTGCCAGCAGCTTAAGCCGGGGGATGGAAGAGACCCAGTACTTC. The chain is built from TRBV7-2 and TRBJ2-5; maybe TRBD2 (6 bases). The ends were cut back, 2 bases at V and 3 bases at J, with 13 bases in the middle. CDR3 size: 15 residues. Germline CDR1 reads SGHTA; CDR2 reads FQGNSA.

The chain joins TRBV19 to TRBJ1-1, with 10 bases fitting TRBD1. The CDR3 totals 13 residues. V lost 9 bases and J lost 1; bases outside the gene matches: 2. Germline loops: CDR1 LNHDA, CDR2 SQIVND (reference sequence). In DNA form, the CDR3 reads TGTGCCAGCAGGACAGGGGGGAACACTGAAGCTTTCTTT. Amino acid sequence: CASRTGGNTEAFF.

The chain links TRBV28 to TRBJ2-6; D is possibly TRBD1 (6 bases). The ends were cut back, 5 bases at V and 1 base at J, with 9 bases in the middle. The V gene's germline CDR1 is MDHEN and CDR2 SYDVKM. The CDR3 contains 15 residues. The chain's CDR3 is CASSPDSSGANVLTF. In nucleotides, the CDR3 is TGTGCCAGCAGTCCGGACAGTTCTGGGGCCAACGTCCTGACTTTC.

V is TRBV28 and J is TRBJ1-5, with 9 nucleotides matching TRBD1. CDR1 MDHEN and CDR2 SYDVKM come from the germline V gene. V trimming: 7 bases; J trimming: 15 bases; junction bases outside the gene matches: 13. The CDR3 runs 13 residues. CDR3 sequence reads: CASKGQGVPLSHF. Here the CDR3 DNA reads TGTGCCAGCAAGGGACAGGGTGTCCCCCTTTCGCATTTT.

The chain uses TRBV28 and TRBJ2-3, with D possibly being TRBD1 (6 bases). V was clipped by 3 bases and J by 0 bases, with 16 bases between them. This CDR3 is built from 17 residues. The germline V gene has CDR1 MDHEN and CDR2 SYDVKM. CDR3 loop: CASSFPERTVSTDTQYF. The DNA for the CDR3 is TGTGCCAGCAGTTTCCCCGAAAGGACAGTGAGCACAGATACGCAGTATTTT.

In DNA form, the CDR3 reads TGTGCCAGCAGCCAGGGGGGAGCGATTTCGGTCCCCTACGAGCAGTACTTC. Protein sequence: CASSQGGAISVPYEQYF. This chain connects TRBV14 to TRBJ2-7; weak D call: TRBD2 (6 bases). The V and J ends lost 3 bases and 2 bases respectively, with 20 bases between them. The CDR3 is 17 amino acids. Per the germline V gene, CDR1 is SGHDN and CDR2 is FVKESK.